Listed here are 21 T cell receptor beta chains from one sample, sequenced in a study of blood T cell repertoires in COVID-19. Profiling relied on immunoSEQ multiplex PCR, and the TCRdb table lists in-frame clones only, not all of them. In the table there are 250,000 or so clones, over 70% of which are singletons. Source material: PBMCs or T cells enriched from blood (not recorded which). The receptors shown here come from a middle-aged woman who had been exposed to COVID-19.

CDR3 loop: CASSQYRDIGTYGYTF. CDR3 in DNA: TGTGCCAGCAGCCAGTACCGGGACATAGGGACCTATGGCTACACCTTC. The chain employs TRBV3-1 (or the pseudogene TRBV3-2) and TRBJ1-2; tentative D call: TRBD1 (6 bases). The ends were cut back, 3 bases at V and 4 bases at J, with 18 bases in the middle. The CDR3 length is 16 residues. Germline CDR1 and CDR2: LGHDT and YNNKEL (reference sequence).

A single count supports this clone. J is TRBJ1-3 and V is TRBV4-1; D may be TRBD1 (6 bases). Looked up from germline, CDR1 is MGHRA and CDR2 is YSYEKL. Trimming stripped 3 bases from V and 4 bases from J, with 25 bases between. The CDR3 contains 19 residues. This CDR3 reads CASSQVHGTPGITGNTIYF. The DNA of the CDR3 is TGCGCCAGCAGCCAGGTACACGGGACACCCGGGATTACCGGAAACACCATATATTTT.

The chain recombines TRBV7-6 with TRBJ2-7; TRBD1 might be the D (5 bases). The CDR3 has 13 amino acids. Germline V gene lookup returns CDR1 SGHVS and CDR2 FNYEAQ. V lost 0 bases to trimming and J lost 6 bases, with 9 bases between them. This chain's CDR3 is CASSLASGIEQYF. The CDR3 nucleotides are TGTGCCAGCAGCTTAGCGTCAGGGATCGAGCAGTACTTC.

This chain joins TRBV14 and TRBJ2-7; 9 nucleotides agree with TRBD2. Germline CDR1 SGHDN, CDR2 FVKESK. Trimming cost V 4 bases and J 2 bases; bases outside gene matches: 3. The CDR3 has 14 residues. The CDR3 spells CASSLSGGTYEQYF. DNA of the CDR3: TGTGCCAGCAGCCTTAGCGGGGGCACCTACGAGCAGTACTTC.

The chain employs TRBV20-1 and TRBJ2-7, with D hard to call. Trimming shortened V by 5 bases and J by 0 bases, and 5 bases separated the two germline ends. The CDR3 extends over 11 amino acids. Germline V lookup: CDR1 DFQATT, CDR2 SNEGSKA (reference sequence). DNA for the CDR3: TGCAGTGCTTACAGCTCCTACGAGCAGTACTTC. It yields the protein CSAYSSYEQYF.

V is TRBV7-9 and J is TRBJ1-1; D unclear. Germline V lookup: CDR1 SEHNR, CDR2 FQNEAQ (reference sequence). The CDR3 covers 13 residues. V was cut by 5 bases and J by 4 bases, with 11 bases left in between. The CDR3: CASSPYTGTEAFF. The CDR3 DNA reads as TGTGCCAGCAGCCCTTACACGGGCACTGAAGCTTTCTTT.

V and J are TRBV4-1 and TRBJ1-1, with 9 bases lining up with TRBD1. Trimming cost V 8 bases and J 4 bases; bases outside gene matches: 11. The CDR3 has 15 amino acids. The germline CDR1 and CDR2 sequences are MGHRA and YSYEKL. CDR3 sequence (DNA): TGCGCCAGCCACTCTACAGGGGGCCGGGGCACTGAAGCTTTCTTT. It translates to CASHSTGGRGTEAFF.

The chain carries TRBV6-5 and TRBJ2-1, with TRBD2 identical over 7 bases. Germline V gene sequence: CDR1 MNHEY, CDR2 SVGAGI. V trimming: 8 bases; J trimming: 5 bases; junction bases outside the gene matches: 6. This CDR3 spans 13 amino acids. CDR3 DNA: TGTGCCAGCGGGGAGGGAACGGACAATGAGCAGTTCTTC. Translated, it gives CASGEGTDNEQFF.

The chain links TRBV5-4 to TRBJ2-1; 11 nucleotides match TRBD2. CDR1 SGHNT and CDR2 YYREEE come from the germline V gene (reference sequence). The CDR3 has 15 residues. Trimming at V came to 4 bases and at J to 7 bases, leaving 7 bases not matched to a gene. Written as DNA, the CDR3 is TGTGCCAGCAGCCCCCGGACTAGCGGGCGGAATGAGCAGTTCTTC. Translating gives CASSPRTSGRNEQFF.

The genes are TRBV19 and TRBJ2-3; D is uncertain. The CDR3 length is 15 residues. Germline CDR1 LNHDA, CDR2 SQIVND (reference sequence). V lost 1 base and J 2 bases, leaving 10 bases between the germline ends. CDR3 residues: CASSIGGSLTDTQYF. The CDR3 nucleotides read TGTGCCAGTAGTATAGGAGGTAGTCTCACAGATACGCAGTATTTT.

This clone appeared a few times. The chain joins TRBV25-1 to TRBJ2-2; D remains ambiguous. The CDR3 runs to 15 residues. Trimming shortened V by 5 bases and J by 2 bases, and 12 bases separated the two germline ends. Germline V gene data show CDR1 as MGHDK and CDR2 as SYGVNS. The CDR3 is CASSSVKHNTGELFF. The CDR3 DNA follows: TGTGCCAGCAGTTCGGTCAAGCATAACACCGGGGAGCTGTTTTTT.

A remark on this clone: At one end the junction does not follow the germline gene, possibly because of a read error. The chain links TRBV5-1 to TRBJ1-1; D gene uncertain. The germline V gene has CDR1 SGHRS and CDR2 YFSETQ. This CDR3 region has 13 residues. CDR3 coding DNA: TGTGCCAGCAGCTTGCCAGGGAACACTGAAGCTTTCTTT. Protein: CASSLPGNTEAFF.

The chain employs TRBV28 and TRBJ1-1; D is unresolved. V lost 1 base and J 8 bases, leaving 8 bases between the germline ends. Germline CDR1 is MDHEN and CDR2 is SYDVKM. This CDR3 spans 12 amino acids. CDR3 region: CASSLLRGEAFF. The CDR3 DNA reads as TGTGCCAGCAGTTTATTGAGAGGGGAAGCTTTCTTT.

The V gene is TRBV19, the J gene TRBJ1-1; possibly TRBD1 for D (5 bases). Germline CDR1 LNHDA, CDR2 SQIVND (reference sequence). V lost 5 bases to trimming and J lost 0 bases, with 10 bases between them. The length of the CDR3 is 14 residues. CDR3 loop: CASSPGHLNTEAFF. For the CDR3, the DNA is TGTGCCAGTAGTCCTGGACACCTGAACACTGAAGCTTTCTTT.

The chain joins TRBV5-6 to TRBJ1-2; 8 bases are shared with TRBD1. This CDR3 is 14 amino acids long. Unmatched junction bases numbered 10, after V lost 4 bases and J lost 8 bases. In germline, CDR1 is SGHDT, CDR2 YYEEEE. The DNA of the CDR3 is TGTGCCAGCAGCGCCACGGACAGGGTGGGGGGCTACACCTTC. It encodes CASSATDRVGGYTF.

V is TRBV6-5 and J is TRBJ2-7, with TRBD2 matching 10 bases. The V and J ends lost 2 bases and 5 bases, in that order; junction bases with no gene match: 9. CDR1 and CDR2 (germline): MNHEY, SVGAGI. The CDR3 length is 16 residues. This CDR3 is CASSYGLSGGSHEQYF. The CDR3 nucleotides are TGTGCCAGCAGTTACGGGCTTAGCGGGGGGAGCCACGAGCAGTACTTC.

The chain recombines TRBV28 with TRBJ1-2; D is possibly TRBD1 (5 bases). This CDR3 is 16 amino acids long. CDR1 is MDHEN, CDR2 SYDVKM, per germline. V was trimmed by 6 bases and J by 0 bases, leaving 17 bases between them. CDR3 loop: CASSPYPGGTNYGYTF. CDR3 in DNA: TGTGCCAGCAGCCCCTATCCCGGGGGTACTAACTATGGCTACACCTTC.

Written as DNA, the CDR3 is TGTGCCAGCAGTTACAGGGGATGGAACACTGAAGCTTTCTTT. This gives the protein CASSYRGWNTEAFF. The chain combines TRBV6-6 with TRBJ1-1; possible D gene TRBD1, 5 bases. Germline V gene data show CDR1 as MNHNY and CDR2 as SVGAGI (reference sequence). The CDR3 sequence is 14 residues long. V shed 2 bases and J shed 1 base, with 8 bases lying between them.

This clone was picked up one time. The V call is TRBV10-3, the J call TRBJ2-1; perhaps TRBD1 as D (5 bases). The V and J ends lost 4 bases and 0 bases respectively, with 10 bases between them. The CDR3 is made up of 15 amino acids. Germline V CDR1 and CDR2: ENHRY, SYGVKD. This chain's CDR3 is CAISVTESSYNEQFF. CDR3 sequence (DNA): TGTGCCATCAGTGTGACAGAGAGCTCCTACAATGAGCAGTTCTTC.

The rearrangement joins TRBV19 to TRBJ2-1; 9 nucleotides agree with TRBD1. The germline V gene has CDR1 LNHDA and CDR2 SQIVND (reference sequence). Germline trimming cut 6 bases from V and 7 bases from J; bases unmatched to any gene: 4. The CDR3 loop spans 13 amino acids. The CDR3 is CASRGTGLNEQFF. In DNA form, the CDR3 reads TGTGCCAGTAGGGGGACAGGGTTAAATGAGCAGTTCTTC. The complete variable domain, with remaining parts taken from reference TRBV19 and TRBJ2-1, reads DGGITQSPKYLFRKEGQNVTLSCEQNLNHDAMYWYRQDPGQGLRLIYYSQIVNDFQKGDIAEGYSVSREKKESFPLTVTSAQKNPTAFYLCASRGTGLNEQFFGPGTRLTVL.

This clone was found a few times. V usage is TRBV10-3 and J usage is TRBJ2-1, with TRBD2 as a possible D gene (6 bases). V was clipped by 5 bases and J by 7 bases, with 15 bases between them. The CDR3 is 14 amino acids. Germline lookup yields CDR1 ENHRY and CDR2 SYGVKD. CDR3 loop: CAISSGGISNEQFF. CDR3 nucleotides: TGTGCCATCAGTTCCGGGGGTATTAGTAATGAGCAGTTCTTC.